A single sample is the source of the 9 T cell receptor beta chains below, sequenced in a study of blood T cell repertoires in COVID-19. Using immunoSEQ multiplex PCR, the repertoire was profiled, and TCRdb retains in-frame clones only, with some absent. This table has about 140,000 clones, more than 80% appearing once. Sequenced: peripheral blood. These receptors were collected from a woman of 80 years or more in a cohort sampled during active or convalescent COVID-19.

The chain recombines TRBV7-9 with TRBJ2-5, with D tentatively TRBD1 (6 bases). The CDR3 consists of 15 residues. Germline V gene sequence: CDR1 SEHNR, CDR2 FQNEAQ (reference sequence). Trimming shortened V by 5 bases and J by 3 bases, and 16 bases separated the two germline ends. The CDR3 bases are TGTGCCAGCAGCCAAACCGGGACAACTAAAGAGACCCAGTACTTC. Translating gives CASSQTGTTKETQYF.

Many counts were recorded for this clone. This rearrangement joins TRBV18 to TRBJ1-2; 7 nucleotides agree with TRBD1. Germline trimming cut 3 bases from V and 4 bases from J; bases unmatched to any gene: 5. CDR1 is KGHSH and CDR2 is LQKENI in the germline V gene. The CDR3 consists of 14 residues. The CDR3 DNA reads as TGTGCCAGCTCACCGGCGAGGGGGCCCTATGGCTACACCTTC. This encodes CASSPARGPYGYTF.

Here the CDR3 DNA reads TGCGCCAGCAGATATGACAGGTACACTGAAGCTTTCTTT. This translates into CASRYDRYTEAFF. The chain carries TRBV5-1 and TRBJ1-1; TRBD1 is a possible D gene (6 bases). Germline V lookup: CDR1 SGHRS, CDR2 YFSETQ. Trimming removed 5 bases from V and 3 bases from J, with 11 bases in between. CDR3 length: 13 amino acids.

The V call is TRBV27, the J call TRBJ2-7, with 10 bases fitting TRBD1. J lost 5 bases, V lost 9 bases, and 13 bases had no gene match. Germline V gene lookup returns CDR1 MNHEY and CDR2 SMNVEV (reference sequence). This CDR3 has 15 amino acids. Written as DNA, the CDR3 is TGTGCCAGTAATTCTGGGACAGGGGTCCCCCACGAGCAGTACTTC. Amino acids: CASNSGTGVPHEQYF.

The rearrangement uses TRBV11-2 and TRBJ1-1, with D hard to call. The CDR3 sequence is 17 residues long. The V end lost 3 bases, the J end lost 1 base, and 18 bases lay between the germline ends. Germline V gene data show CDR1 as SGHAT and CDR2 as FQNNGV. CDR3 in amino acids: CASSFEGSGRRNTEAFF. The CDR3 DNA reads as TGTGCCAGCAGCTTCGAGGGTTCGGGTCGGAGGAACACTGAAGCTTTCTTT. Using reference TRBV11-2 and TRBJ1-1 for the parts outside the CDR3, the full variable domain is EAGVAQSPRYKIIEKRQSVAFWCNPISGHATLYWYQQILGQGPKLLIQFQNNGVVDDSQLPKDRFSAERLKGVDSTLKIQPAKLEDSAVYLCASSFEGSGRRNTEAFFGQGTRLTVV.

The chain links TRBV3-1 (or the pseudogene TRBV3-2) to TRBJ2-1, with TRBD1 as a possible D gene (5 bases). The V end lost 1 base, the J end lost 9 bases, and 7 bases lay between the germline ends. This CDR3 spans 12 amino acids. Germline V gene data show CDR1 as LGHDT and CDR2 as YNNKEL (reference sequence). CDR3 amino acids: CASSQGGGEQFF. DNA for the CDR3: TGTGCCAGCAGCCAAGGGGGCGGTGAGCAGTTCTTC.

The chain has TRBV2 and TRBJ1-5; D remains ambiguous. This CDR3 has 15 residues. V was cut by 7 bases and J by 5 bases, with 18 bases left in between. Germline V CDR1 and CDR2: SNHLY, FYNNEI. The CDR3 loop is CASTLRYLGDQPQHF. CDR3 sequence (DNA): TGTGCCAGCACGCTTAGGTATCTGGGAGATCAGCCCCAGCATTTT.

The V gene is TRBV7-9, the J gene TRBJ1-1; TRBD1 is a possible D gene (6 bases). CDR1 and CDR2 (germline): SEHNR, FQNEAQ (reference sequence). V lost 3 bases, J lost 5 bases, and 10 bases lay in between. This CDR3 region has 13 residues. For the CDR3, the DNA is TGTGCCAGCAGCTTGGACAGTGGGACTGAAGCTTTCTTT. Its translation is CASSLDSGTEAFF.

This clone was seen only once. The rearrangement joins TRBV5-1 to TRBJ2-1; a weak D match, TRBD1 (6 bases). The V end lost 3 bases, the J end lost 5 bases, and 18 bases lay between the germline ends. CDR1 and CDR2 (germline): SGHRS, YFSETQ. The CDR3 consists of 16 residues. CDR3 region: CASSSTTQGTHNEQFF. CDR3 bases: TGCGCCAGCAGCTCCACAACTCAGGGGACGCACAATGAGCAGTTCTTC. Supplemented by reference TRBV5-1 and TRBJ2-1, the full variable domain reads KAGVTQTPRYLIKTRGQQVTLSCSPISGHRSVSWYQQTPGQGLQFLFEYFSETQRNKGNFPGRFSGRQFSNSRSEMNVSTLELGDSALYLCASSSTTQGTHNEQFFGPGTRLTVL.